This T cell receptor beta chain was found in a study of blood T cell repertoires in COVID-19. The trim removed 8 bases at V and 1 base at J, leaving 10 bases unmatched. Germline lookup yields CDR1 MGHDK and CDR2 SYGVNS. The CDR3 is 15 residues long. Profiling relied on immunoSEQ multiplex PCR, and the TCRdb table lists in-frame clones only, not all of them. Of 290,000 or so clones listed, about nine tenths are singletons. The V call is TRBV25-1, the J call TRBJ1-1, with 7 bases fitting TRBD1. The clonotype comes from a man aged 18 to 30 with active or convalescent COVID-19. Sequenced material: peripheral blood. CDR3 sequence reads: CASRTTTGRNTEAFF. CDR3 sequence (DNA): TGTGCCAGCCGAACTACGACAGGGAGGAACACTGAAGCTTTCTTT.